These T cell receptor beta chains were read from a single sample in a study of CD8+CD57+ T cells in acquired aplastic anemia. MiXCR was run by TCRdb on the reads, yielding one entry per CDR3 protein. The profile shows some 180,000 distinct CDR3 sequences, approximately 48% of them singletons. Source material: sorted CD4+, CD8+, or CD8+CD57+ T cells (not recorded which) from PBMCs. The source of these receptors is a human donor with aplastic anemia. The CDR3 runs from the conserved cysteine through the conserved F or W. Fields, in order: clone size, J gene, D gene, V gene, CDR3 DNA, CDR3 protein. A D gene is named only where the DNA matches it firmly. Size is stated for part of the rows, as once, few or many counts, or as a class when the clone is expanded.

>many|TRBJ1-2|-|TRBV6-1
TGTGCCAGCAGTGAAGCGCTTCACAGGGATGGCTACACCTTC
CASSEALHRDGYTF
>-|TRBJ1-6|-|TRBV11-2
TGTGCCAGCAGCTTAGATCCGGCAGGGAGAGTAAATTCACCCCTCCACTTT
CASSLDPAGRVNSPLHF
>-|TRBJ1-6|-|TRBV10-3
TGTGCCATCAGCGGGACTTGGGATTCACCCCTCCACTTT
CAISGTWDSPLHF
>-|TRBJ1-1|TRBD1|TRBV3-1
TGTGCCAGCAGCCAAGGCAGGGGGCGAGTCATGAACACTGAAGCTTTCTTT
CASSQGRGRVMNTEAFF
>-|TRBJ1-1|-|TRBV20-1
TGCAGTGCTAGAGATGGAAGCACCAACACTGAAGCTTTCTTT
CSARDGSTNTEAFF
>few|TRBJ1-6|-|TRBV20-1
TGCAGTGCTAGAGTAACCGAAAGTTCACCCCTCCACTTT
CSARVTESSPLHF
>many|TRBJ1-2|-|TRBV9
TGTGCCAGCAGCGCCGGGGGATTTAGCTATGGCTACACCTTC
CASSAGGFSYGYTF
>-|TRBJ2-3|TRBD2|TRBV10-3
TGTGCCATCGGGCGGGGGGACCCGCATTTT
CAIGRGDPHF
>-|TRBJ1-1|-|TRBV9
TGTGCCAGCAGCGGACCGTCGATGAACACTGAAGCTTTCTTT
CASSGPSMNTEAFF
>-|TRBJ2-2|-|TRBV6-1
TGTGCCGCTCAGTACCTTGCGGGCACCGGGGAGCTGTTTTTT
CAAQYLAGTGELFF
>many|TRBJ2-2|-|TRBV2
TGTGCCAGCAGTGGTCAGGGCGCGAACACCGGGGAGCTGTTTTTT
CASSGQGANTGELFF
>many|TRBJ2-7|-|TRBV9
TGTGCCAGCAGCGGAGGAGGGGGGGCGGCCTACGAGCAGTACTTC
CASSGGGGAAYEQYF
>-|TRBJ2-7|-|TRBV10-2
TGCGCCAGCAGTGAGGGCAGGGATTTTTCCTACGAGCAGTACTTC
CASSEGRDFSYEQYF
>-|TRBJ1-3|TRBD1|TRBV25-1
TGTGCCAGCACCTCGACAGGGGGAGGAGACGCCATATATTTT
CASTSTGGGDAIYF
>many|TRBJ1-6|-|TRBV3-1
TGTGCCAGCAGCCAAGAGGGCAGGGCAGCACCCCTCCACTTT
CASSQEGRAAPLHF
>many|TRBJ2-2|-|TRBV7-9
TGTGCCAGCAGCTCCCTTACTCTGGACACCGGGGAGCTGTTTTTT
CASSSLTLDTGELFF
>-|TRBJ2-5|TRBD1|TRBV5-1
TGCGCCAGCAGCCCTGGGACAGTTTTTCAAGAGACCCAGTACTTC
CASSPGTVFQETQYF
>many|TRBJ2-3|-|TRBV11-2
TGTGCCAGCAGCCCCCAAAGGGTGGGGACAGATACGCAGTATTTT
CASSPQRVGTDTQYF
>-|TRBJ1-1|-|TRBV7-9
TGTGCCAGCAGTTATCCGGGGAGAACTGAAGCTTTCTTT
CASSYPGRTEAFF
>few|TRBJ2-7|-|TRBV30
TGTGCCTGGAGTCTCCAGGGACTCTACGAGCAGTACTTC
CAWSLQGLYEQYF
>-|TRBJ2-7|TRBD2|TRBV2
TGTGCCAGCAGTGTTAGCGGGATGACCTACGAGCAGTACTTC
CASSVSGMTYEQYF
>-|TRBJ1-6|-|TRBV10-3
TGTGCCATCAGTTCCGGATATGATTCACCCCTCCACTTT
CAISSGYDSPLHF
>many|TRBJ1-4|TRBD1|TRBV20-1
TGCAGTGCTAGCAGGGGGCCTTCTAATGAAAAACTGTTTTTT
CSASRGPSNEKLFF
>many|TRBJ1-1|-|TRBV5-1
TGCGCCAGCAGCTTACTGACATCGACCTACACTGAAGCTTTCTTT
CASSLLTSTYTEAFF
>-|TRBJ2-1|TRBD2|TRBV4-2
TGTGCCAGCAGCCAAGATCGTAGTCCACGCGGGGGGGCGCGGAGTGAGCAGTTCTTC
CASSQDRSPRGGARSEQFF
>-|TRBJ1-2|TRBD1|TRBV2
TGTGCCAGCAGTGCCCCCGGGACAGTTTATGGCTACACCTTC
CASSAPGTVYGYTF
>-|TRBJ2-7|-|TRBV20-1
TGCAGTGCCATGCCGCAACGTAACTCCCTACACGAGCAGTACTTC
CSAMPQRNSLHEQYF
>-|TRBJ2-3|-|TRBV20-1
TGCAGTGCTATTTCGGGACTTCCCCGCGCCGATACGCAGTATTTT
CSAISGLPRADTQYF
>few|TRBJ2-7|TRBD1|TRBV20-1
TGCAGTGCTCCTCCGTCGGGACAGGGTCGCTACGAGCAGTACTTC
CSAPPSGQGRYEQYF
>-|TRBJ1-6|-|TRBV15
TGTGCCACCAGCAGAATAGGGAAGGGACCCCTCCACTTT
CATSRIGKGPLHF
>few|TRBJ1-5|-|TRBV19
TGTGCCAGTAGTTTGAGCAATCAGCCCCAGCATTTT
CASSLSNQPQHF
>many|TRBJ2-7|-|TRBV5-1
TGCGCCAGCAGCTTGGTTAGTGGATTCTTGGGACCCGTCCTTTTC
CASSLVSGFLGPVLF
>-|TRBJ2-5|-|TRBV19
TGTGCCAGCAGTGAGGTAGGGAGAGAGACCCAGGACTTC
CASSEVGRETQDF
>-|TRBJ2-7|-|TRBV15
TGTGCCACCAGCGTAGTAACAGTCGACGAGCAGTACTTC
CATSVVTVDEQYF
>-|TRBJ1-5|-|TRBV19
TGTGCCAGTAGTATCATGAACAGGGACCCATATAGCAATCAGCCCCAGCATTTT
CASSIMNRDPYSNQPQHF
>-|TRBJ2-1|TRBD2|TRBV15
TGTGCCACCAGCGGAGGGCGGGAGGGCTACCATGAGCAGTTCTTC
CATSGGREGYHEQFF
>many|TRBJ2-3|TRBD2|TRBV20-1
TGCAGTGCTAGAGATCCATCAGGTTCACTTAGCGGGGGGCTCACAGATACGCAGTATTTT
CSARDPSGSLSGGLTDTQYF
>-|TRBJ2-2|-|TRBV24-1
TGTGCCACCAGTGGGGGGTTCGCGAACACCGGGGAGCTGTTTTTT
CATSGGFANTGELFF
>-|TRBJ1-4|-|TRBV29-1
TGCAGCGTTGCATTGGGAGAAAAACTGTTTTTT
CSVALGEKLFF
>-|TRBJ2-3|-|TRBV24-1
TGTGCCACCAGCAGGGACGGCGCAGGAGATACGCAGTATTTT
CATSRDGAGDTQYF
>many|TRBJ1-2|TRBD1|TRBV15
TGTGCCACCAGCAGAGAGCGACAGGGCTCGGGGGGCTACACCTTC
CATSRERQGSGGYTF
>-|TRBJ1-2|TRBD1|TRBV7-9
TGTGCCAGCAGCCCAACCGGGACAGGGGGCTACACCTTC
CASSPTGTGGYTF
>-|TRBJ2-1|TRBD2|TRBV25-1
TGTGCCAGCAGTGAACTGGGACTAGCGGGGATTTACAATGAGCAGTTCTTC
CASSELGLAGIYNEQFF
>many|TRBJ2-7|TRBD1|TRBV5-1
TGCGCCAGCAGCGCGGGGACAGGGGGCAACGAGCAGTACTTC
CASSAGTGGNEQYF
>many|TRBJ1-2|TRBD1|TRBV10-3
TGTGCCATCAGTGAGTCCACAGGGGATGGCTACACCTTC
CAISESTGDGYTF
>-|TRBJ2-7|-|TRBV5-5
TGCGCCAGCAGCCAGCGTGGGTACTCCTACGAGCAGTACTTC
CASSQRGYSYEQYF
>many|TRBJ2-5|-|TRBV5-1
TGCGCCAGCAGCTCCCAGGGTAGCCCCGAGACCCAGTACTTC
CASSSQGSPETQYF
>many|TRBJ1-2|TRBD1|TRBV7-3
TGTGCCAGCAGCGTGGGACAGGGATATGGCTACACCTTC
CASSVGQGYGYTF